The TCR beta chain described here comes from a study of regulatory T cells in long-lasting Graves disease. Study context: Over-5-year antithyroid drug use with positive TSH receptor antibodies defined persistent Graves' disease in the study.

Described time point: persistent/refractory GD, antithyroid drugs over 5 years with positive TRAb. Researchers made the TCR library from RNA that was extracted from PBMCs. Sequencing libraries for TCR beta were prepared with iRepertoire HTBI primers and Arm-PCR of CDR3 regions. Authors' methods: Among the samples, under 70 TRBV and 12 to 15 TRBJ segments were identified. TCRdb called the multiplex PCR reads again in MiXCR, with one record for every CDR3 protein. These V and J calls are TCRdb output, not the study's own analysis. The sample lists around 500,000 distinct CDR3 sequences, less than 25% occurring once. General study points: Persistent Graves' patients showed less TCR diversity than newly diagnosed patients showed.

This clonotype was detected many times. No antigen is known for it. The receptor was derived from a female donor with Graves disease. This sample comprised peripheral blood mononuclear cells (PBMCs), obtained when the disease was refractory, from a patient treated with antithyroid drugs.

This CDR3 reads CASSEGGNDQPQHF. The CDR3 bases are TGTGCCAGCAGTGAAGGGGGTAATGATCAGCCCCAGCATTTT. V is TRBV6-1 and J is TRBJ1-5, with unresolved D. The CDR3 totals 14 residues. CDR1 is MNHNS and CDR2 is SASEGT in the germline V gene. With 1 base removed from V and 5 bases from J, the gap between germline ends came to 9 bases.